What follows are 11 T cell receptor beta chains derived from one specimen sequenced in a study of OX40 agonist ivuxolimab in advanced cancers. Using immunoSEQ multiplex PCR, the repertoire was profiled, and TCRdb retains in-frame clones only, with some absent. This sample carries about 54,000 clones, 90% to 95% of them seen once, and the ten largest clones take roughly an eighth. Sample: CD4+ or CD8+ T cells sorted from blood, taken in a trial of the OX40 agonist ivuxolimab. These receptors were collected from an adult with an advanced solid tumor such as melanoma, head and neck, liver or kidney cancer.

The chain uses TRBV7-2 and TRBJ2-3, with 10 bases fitting TRBD2. The germline gives CDR1 SGHTA, CDR2 FQGNSA. V lost 5 bases to trimming and J lost 5 bases; unmatched junction nucleotides: 7. The CDR3 is made up of 15 amino acids. Here the CDR3 DNA reads TGTGCCAGCAGCGGGCTAGCGGGAGTGATAGATACGCAGTATTTT. It codes for CASSGLAGVIDTQYF.

This clone has a single count. The chain combines TRBV7-9 with TRBJ2-1; possibly TRBD1 for D (6 bases). This CDR3 is 14 amino acids long. V was cut by 4 bases and J by 6 bases, with 13 bases left in between. CDR1 and CDR2 from the germline V gene are SEHNR and FQNEAQ (reference sequence). CDR3 amino acids: CASSSDSPPNEQFF. The CDR3 DNA follows: TGTGCCAGCAGCTCGGACAGCCCACCCAATGAGCAGTTCTTC.

The chain has TRBV5-4 and TRBJ2-7; no definite D call. This CDR3 has 13 amino acids. V was clipped by 0 bases and J by 3 bases, with 7 bases between them. Germline V gene sequence: CDR1 SGHNT, CDR2 YYREEE (reference sequence). Here the CDR3 reads CASSLAYNYEQYF. The CDR3, as DNA: TGTGCCAGCAGCTTGGCTTACAACTACGAGCAGTACTTC.

V and J are TRBV5-5 and TRBJ2-7; the match to TRBD1 covers 7 bases. The J segment lost 0 bases and the V segment lost 2 bases, leaving 2 bases of the junction unmatched. The CDR3 is 14 amino acids. Germline lookup yields CDR1 SGHKS and CDR2 YYEKEE (reference sequence). The CDR3 loop is CASSFGTASYEQYF. The CDR3 DNA is TGTGCCAGCAGCTTTGGGACAGCCTCCTACGAGCAGTACTTC. The variable domain in full, completed from reference TRBV5-5 and TRBJ2-7, reads DAGVTQSPTHLIKTRGQQVTLRCSPISGHKSVSWYQQVLGQGPQFIFQYYEKEERGRGNFPDRFSARQFPNYSSELNVNALLLGDSALYLCASSFGTASYEQYFGPGTRLTVT.

As concerns this clone: A read error may produce the germline difference seen at one junction end. The chain couples TRBV7-7 to TRBJ2-7, with TRBD1 matching 9 bases. The CDR3 is made up of 13 amino acids. CDR1 and CDR2 (germline): SSHAT, FNYEAQ (reference sequence). In DNA form, the CDR3 reads TGTGCTAGCAGCATGGACAGGGGTAACGAGCAGTACTTC. Protein: CASSMDRGNEQYF. Full variable domain (remainder filled in from reference TRBV7-7 and TRBJ2-7): GAGVSQSPRYKVTKRGQDVTLRCDPISSHATLYWYQQALGQGPEFLTYFNYEAQPDKSGLPSDRFSAERPEGSISTLTIQRTEQRDSAMYRCASSMDRGNEQYFGPGTRLTVT.

The J gene is TRBJ2-4, the V gene TRBV6-6; 10 positions agree with TRBD1. This CDR3 region has 16 residues. Trimming cost V 6 bases and J 6 bases; bases outside gene matches: 11. The germline CDR1 and CDR2 sequences are MNHNY and SVGAGI (reference sequence). The chain's CDR3 is CASSRSLGQGRNIQYF. Here the CDR3 DNA reads TGTGCCAGCAGCCGCTCCTTGGGACAGGGGAGAAACATTCAGTACTTC.

CDR3 DNA sequence: TGTGCCAGTAGTTACAGCGGAGGTAGCTCCTACGAGCAGTACTTC. It is translated as CASSYSGGSSYEQYF. V and J are TRBV19 and TRBJ2-7; weak D call: TRBD2 (5 bases). This CDR3 has 15 amino acids. V was cut by 5 bases and J by 0 bases, with 14 bases left in between. Germline V gives CDR1 LNHDA, CDR2 SQIVND (reference sequence).

V is TRBV11-3 and J is TRBJ2-1; D is undetermined. The CDR3 consists of 13 residues. Germline CDR1 is SGHNT and CDR2 is YENEEA. V was trimmed by 0 bases and J by 8 bases, leaving 8 bases between them. The CDR3 sequence: CASSLEGEHEQFF. The CDR3 bases are TGTGCCAGCAGCTTAGAAGGCGAGCATGAGCAGTTCTTC.

This clone was seen only once. V gene TRBV5-4 combines with J gene TRBJ2-7; D is unresolved. This CDR3 region has 12 residues. V shed 1 base and J shed 3 bases, with 5 bases lying between them. Germline assignment: CDR1 SGHNT and CDR2 YYREEE (reference sequence). The CDR3 here is CASSLPNYEQYF. The DNA of the CDR3 is TGTGCCAGCAGCTTGCCAAACTACGAGCAGTACTTC.

The chain recombines TRBV5-1 with TRBJ2-5; 10 bases agree with TRBD1. The CDR3 is 15 residues long. The ends lost 2 bases at V and 3 bases at J; junction bases unmatched: 4. Germline loops: CDR1 SGHRS, CDR2 YFSETQ. The CDR3 coding sequence is TGCGCCAGCAGCTTTTCCGGGACAGGGGAAGAGACCCAGTACTTC. Translated, it gives CASSFSGTGEETQYF.

The CDR3 loop reads CASSFQLTGELFF. CDR3 in DNA: TGTGCCAGCAGTTTTCAACTAACCGGGGAGCTGTTTTTT. The chain is built from TRBV28 and TRBJ2-2; no clear D. The V gene lost 3 bases and the J gene lost 5 bases, with 7 bases spanning the gap. Looked up from germline, CDR1 is MDHEN and CDR2 is SYDVKM. CDR3 length equals 13 residues.